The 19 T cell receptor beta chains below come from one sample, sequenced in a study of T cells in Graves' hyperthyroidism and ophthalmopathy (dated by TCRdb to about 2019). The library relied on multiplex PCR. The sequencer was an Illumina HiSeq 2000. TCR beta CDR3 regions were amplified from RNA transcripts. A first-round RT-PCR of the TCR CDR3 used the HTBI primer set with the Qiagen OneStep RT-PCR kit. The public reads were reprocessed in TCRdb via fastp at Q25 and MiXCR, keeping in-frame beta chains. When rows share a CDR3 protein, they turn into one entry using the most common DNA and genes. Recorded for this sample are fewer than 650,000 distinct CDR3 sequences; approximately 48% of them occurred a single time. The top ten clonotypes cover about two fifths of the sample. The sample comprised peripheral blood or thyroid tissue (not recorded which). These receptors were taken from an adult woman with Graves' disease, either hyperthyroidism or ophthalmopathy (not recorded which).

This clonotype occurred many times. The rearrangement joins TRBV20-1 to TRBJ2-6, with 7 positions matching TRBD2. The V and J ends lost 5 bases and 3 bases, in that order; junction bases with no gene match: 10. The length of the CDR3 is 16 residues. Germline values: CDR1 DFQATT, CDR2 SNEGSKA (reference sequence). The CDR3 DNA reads TGCAGTGCTTCTCGGCGAGCGGGACGTGGGGCCAACGTCCTGACTTTC. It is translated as CSASRRAGRGANVLTF.

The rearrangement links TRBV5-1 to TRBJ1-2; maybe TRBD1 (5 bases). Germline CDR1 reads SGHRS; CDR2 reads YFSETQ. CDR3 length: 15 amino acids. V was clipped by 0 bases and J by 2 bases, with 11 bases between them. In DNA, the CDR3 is TGCGCCAGCAGCTTGGATGCTCCAGGGAACTATGGCTACACCTTC. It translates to CASSLDAPGNYGYTF.

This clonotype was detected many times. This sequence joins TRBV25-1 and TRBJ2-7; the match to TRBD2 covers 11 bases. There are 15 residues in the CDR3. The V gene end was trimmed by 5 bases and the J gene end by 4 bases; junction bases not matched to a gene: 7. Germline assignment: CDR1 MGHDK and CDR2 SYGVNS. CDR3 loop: CASSKTSGSRYEQYF. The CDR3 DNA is TGTGCCAGCAGTAAAACTAGCGGGAGCCGGTACGAGCAGTACTTC.

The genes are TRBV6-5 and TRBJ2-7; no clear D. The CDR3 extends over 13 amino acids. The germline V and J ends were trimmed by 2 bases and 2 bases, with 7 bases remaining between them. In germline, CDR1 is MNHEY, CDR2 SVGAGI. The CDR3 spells CASSYGSTYEQYF. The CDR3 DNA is TGTGCCAGCAGTTACGGGTCCACCTACGAGCAGTACTTC.

CDR3 DNA sequence: TGCAGTGCTAGAGACGGTTTGGGACAGGGAGCGACTTTCTTT. Its protein product is CSARDGLGQGATFF. This sequence joins TRBV20-1 and TRBJ1-1; 9 bases line up with TRBD1. With 0 bases clipped from V and 12 bases from J, the junction kept 11 bases outside the gene matches. CDR3 size: 14 residues. Germline CDR1 DFQATT, CDR2 SNEGSKA (reference sequence).

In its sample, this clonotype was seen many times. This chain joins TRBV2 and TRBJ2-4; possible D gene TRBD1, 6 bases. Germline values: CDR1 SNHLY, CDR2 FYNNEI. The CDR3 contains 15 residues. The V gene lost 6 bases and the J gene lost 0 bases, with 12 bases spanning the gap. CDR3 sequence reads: CASSQNREAKNIQYF. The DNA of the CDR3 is TGTGCCAGCAGCCAAAACAGGGAAGCCAAAAACATTCAGTACTTC.

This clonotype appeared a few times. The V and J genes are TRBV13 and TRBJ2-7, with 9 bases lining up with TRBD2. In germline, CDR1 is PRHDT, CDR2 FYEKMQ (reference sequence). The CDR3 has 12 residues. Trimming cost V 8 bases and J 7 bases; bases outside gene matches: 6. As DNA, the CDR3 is TGTGCCAGCCAAGCGGGAGGTGGGGAGCAGTACTTC. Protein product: CASQAGGGEQYF.

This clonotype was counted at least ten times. The chain's CDR3 is CAISESHSTQGAEQYF. In DNA, the CDR3 is TGTGCCATCAGTGAGTCCCATTCCACCCAGGGAGCCGAGCAGTACTTC. The chain carries TRBV10-3 and TRBJ2-7; D is tentatively TRBD1 or TRBD2 (5 bases each). The CDR3 covers 16 residues. Germline CDR1 reads ENHRY; CDR2 reads SYGVKD. V was clipped by 0 bases and J by 6 bases, with 18 bases between them.

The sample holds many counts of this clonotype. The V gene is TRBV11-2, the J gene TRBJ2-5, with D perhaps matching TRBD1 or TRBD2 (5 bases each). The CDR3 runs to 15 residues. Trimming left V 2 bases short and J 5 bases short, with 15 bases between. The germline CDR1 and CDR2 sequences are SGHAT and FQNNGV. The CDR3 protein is CASSLSPGRAETQYF. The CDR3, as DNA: TGTGCCAGCAGCTTAAGTCCGGGGCGGGCGGAGACCCAGTACTTC. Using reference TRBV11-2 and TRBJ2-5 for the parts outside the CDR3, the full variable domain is EAGVAQSPRYKIIEKRQSVAFWCNPISGHATLYWYQQILGQGPKLLIQFQNNGVVDDSQLPKDRFSAERLKGVDSTLKIQPAKLEDSAVYLCASSLSPGRAETQYFGPGTRLLVL.

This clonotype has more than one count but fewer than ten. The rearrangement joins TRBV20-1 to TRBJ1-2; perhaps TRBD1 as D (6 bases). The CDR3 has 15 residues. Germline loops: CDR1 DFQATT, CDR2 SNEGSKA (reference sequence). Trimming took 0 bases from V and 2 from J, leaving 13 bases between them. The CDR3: CSARDPRGTNYGYTF. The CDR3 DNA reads TGCAGTGCTAGAGATCCCAGGGGAACAAACTATGGCTACACCTTC.

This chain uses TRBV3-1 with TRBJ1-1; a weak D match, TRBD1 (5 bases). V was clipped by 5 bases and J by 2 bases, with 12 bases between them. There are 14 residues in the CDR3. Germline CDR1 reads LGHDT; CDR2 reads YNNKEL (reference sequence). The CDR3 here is CASSATGSNTEAFF. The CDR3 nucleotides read TGTGCCAGCAGCGCCACAGGCTCTAACACTGAAGCTTTCTTT.

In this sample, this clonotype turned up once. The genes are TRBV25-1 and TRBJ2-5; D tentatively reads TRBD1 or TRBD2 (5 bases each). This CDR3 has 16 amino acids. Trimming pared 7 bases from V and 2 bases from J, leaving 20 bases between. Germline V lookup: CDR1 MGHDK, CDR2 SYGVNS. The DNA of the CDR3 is TGTGCCAGCACCGAAGGAGGACACCCTGTTCAAGAGACCCAGTACTTC. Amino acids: CASTEGGHPVQETQYF.

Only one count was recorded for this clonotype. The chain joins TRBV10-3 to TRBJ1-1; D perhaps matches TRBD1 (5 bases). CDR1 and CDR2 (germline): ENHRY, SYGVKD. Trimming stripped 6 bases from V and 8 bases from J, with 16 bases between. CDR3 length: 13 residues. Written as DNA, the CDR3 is TGTGCCATCAGCCCGAGGGGCTCGCCGGAAGCTTTCTTT. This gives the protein CAISPRGSPEAFF.

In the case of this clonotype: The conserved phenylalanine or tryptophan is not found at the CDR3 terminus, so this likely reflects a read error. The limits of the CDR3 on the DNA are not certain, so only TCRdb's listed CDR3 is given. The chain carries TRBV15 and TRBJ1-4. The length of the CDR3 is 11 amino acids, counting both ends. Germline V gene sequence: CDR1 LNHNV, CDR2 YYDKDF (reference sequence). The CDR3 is CATSRDAGTDY.

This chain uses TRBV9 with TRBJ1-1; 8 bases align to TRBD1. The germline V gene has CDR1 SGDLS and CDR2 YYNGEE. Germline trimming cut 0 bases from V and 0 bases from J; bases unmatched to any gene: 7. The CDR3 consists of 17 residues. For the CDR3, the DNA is TGTGCCAGCAGCGTAGGTGCAGGGGGCCTCATGAACACTGAAGCTTTCTTT. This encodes CASSVGAGGLMNTEAFF.

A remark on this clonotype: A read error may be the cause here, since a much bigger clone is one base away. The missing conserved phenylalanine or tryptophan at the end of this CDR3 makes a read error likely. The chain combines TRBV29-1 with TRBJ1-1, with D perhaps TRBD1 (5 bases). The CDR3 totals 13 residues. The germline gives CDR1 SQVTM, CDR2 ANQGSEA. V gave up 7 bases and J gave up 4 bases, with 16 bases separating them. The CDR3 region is CSAVRDVGTEAFS. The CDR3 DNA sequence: TGCAGCGCCGTCAGGGATGTTGGCACTGAAGCTTTCTCT.

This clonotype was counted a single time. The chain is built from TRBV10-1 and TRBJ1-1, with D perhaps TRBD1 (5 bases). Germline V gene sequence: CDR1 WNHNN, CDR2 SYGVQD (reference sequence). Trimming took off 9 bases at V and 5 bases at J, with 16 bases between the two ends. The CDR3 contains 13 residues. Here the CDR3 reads CASSVGLRTEAFF. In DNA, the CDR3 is TGCGCCAGTTCGGTGGGGCTACGGACTGAAGCTTTCTTT.

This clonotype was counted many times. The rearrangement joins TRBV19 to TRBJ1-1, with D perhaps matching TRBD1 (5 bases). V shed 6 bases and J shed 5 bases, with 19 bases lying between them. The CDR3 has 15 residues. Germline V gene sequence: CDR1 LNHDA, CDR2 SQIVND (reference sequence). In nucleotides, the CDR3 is TGTGCCAGTAGAATAACAGGTCAGACGTGGACTGAAGCTTTCTTT. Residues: CASRITGQTWTEAFF. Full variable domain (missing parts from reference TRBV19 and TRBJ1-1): DGGITQSPKYLFRKEGQNVTLSCEQNLNHDAMYWYRQDPGQGLRLIYYSQIVNDFQKGDIAEGYSVSREKKESFPLTVTSAQKNPTAFYLCASRITGQTWTEAFFGQGTRLTVV.

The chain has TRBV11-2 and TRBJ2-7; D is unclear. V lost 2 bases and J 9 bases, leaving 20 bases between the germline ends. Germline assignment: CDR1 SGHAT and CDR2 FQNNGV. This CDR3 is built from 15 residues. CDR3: CASSLSSLGGRGQYF. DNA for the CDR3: TGTGCCAGCAGCTTAAGTTCCTTGGGCGGACGCGGGCAGTACTTC.